This T cell receptor (beta chain) was profiled in a study of cytotoxic CD8 clonotypes in ibrutinib-treated CLL. Broader study findings: Public clonotypes were uncommon and contracted or stayed stable on treatment.

On this clone itself: No antigen is known for it.

Germline CDR1 LGHNA, CDR2 YNFKEQ. The length of the CDR3 is 19 residues. Trimming pared 0 bases from V and 0 bases from J, leaving 18 bases between. TCRdb's copy holds only in-frame clones and misses some; the assay was immunoSEQ multiplex PCR. Found here are some 43,000 clones, under 75% of them singletons; the top ten hold more than 10%. The clonotype comes from a human donor with chronic lymphocytic leukemia. This chain connects TRBV4-2 to TRBJ1-5; no firm D call. The material sequenced was PBMCs, taken after 12 months of ibrutinib treatment. The CDR3 is CASSQDPPFPQYSNQPQHF. The CDR3 nucleotides are TGTGCCAGCAGCCAAGACCCGCCATTCCCACAATATAGCAATCAGCCCCAGCATTTT.